The source of this T cell receptor beta chain is a study of molecular identifiers for immune sequencing clone quantification. The study's findings and limits: Jurkat TCR RNA spiked in from one cell could reportedly be detected among 800,000 to 1,000,000 naive cells. Whereas naive cells kept under 1% of molecules in clones above 20 RNA copies, such clones held over 97% in effectors.

Previously described methods and listed TCR primers were used for bulk TCR libraries. TCRdb re-analysed the PCR reads in MiXCR, keeping a single row per CDR3 protein. The sample includes just under 650,000 distinct CDR3 sequences, about 20% of them seen just once. This clonotype occurred many times. Its specificity is not known. The CDR3 is 16 amino acids. V was pared by 3 bases and J by 0 bases, with 11 bases between. The germline CDR1 and CDR2 sequences are KGHDR and SFDVKD. In the sort, naive CD8 T cells were defined as CD8+CD4-CCR7+CD45RA+. Sequencing was done on a sample of naive CD8+ T cells from blood, with Jurkat cell RNA spiked in. Subset meaning: FACS-sorted CD8+CD4-CCR7+CD45RA+ naive T cells. This sequence joins TRBV24-1 and TRBJ2-1; D uncertain. The TCR originated in a human donor in good health. Some libraries in this study had Jurkat cell RNA spiked in. CDR3 residues: CATSDRGANSYNEQFF. The CDR3 nucleotides read TGTGCCACCAGTGATCGTGGCGCGAACTCCTACAATGAGCAGTTCTTC.